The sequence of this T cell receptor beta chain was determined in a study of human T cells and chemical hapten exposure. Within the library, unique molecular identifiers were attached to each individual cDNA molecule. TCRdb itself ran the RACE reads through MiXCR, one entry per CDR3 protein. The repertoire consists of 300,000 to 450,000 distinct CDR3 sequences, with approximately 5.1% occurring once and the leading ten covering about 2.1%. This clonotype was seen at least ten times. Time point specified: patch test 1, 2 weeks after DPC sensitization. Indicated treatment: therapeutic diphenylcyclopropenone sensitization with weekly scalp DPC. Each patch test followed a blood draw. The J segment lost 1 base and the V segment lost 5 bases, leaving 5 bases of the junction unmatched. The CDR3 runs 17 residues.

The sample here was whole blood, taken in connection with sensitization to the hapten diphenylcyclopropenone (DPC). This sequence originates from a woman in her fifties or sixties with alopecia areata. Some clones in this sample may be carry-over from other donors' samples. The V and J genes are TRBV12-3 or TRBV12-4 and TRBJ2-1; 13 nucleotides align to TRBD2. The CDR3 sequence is CASSMPGLAGSYNEQFF. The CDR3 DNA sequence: TGTGCCAGCAGTATGCCGGGACTAGCGGGGTCCTACAATGAGCAGTTCTTC.